The sample holds one count of the clone carrying this TCR beta chain. Antigen unknown. CDR3 length equals 14 residues. CDR1 and CDR2 (germline): MNHEY, SVGAGI. With V trimmed by 0 bases and J by 4 bases, 2 bases remained unmatched. The data originate from a study of cytomegalovirus exposure and HLA in healthy donors. Study results and caveats: Segments of the TCR beta V type were, in most cases, productive about 87% or about 30% of the time in an earlier analysis.

With 60 Vbeta and 13 Jbeta primers, the PCR was carried out. The repertoire was sequenced with immunoSEQ multiplex PCR; TCRdb's copy has only in-frame clones and lacks some. The profile covers about 130,000 clones, with about four fifths appearing a single time and around 0.92% taken by the ten largest. The receptor was derived from a human donor in good health. Material: PBMCs. This chain joins TRBV6-5 and TRBJ2-5, with 7 bases matching TRBD1. CDR3 sequence (DNA): TGTGCCAGCAGTTACTCGCCAGGGGGAGAGACCCAGTACTTC. It codes for CASSYSPGGETQYF.